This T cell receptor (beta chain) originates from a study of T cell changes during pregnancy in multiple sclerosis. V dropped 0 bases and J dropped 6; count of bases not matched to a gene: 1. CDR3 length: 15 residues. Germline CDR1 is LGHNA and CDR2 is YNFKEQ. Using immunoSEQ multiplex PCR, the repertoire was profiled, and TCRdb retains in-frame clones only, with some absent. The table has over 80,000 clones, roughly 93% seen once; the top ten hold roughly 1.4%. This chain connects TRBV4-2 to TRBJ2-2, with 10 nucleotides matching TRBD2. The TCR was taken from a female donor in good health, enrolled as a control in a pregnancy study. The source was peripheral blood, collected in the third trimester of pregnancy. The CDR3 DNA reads TGTGCCAGCAGCCAAGATCTAGCGGGAGCCGGGGAGCTGTTTTTT. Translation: CASSQDLAGAGELFF.